This T cell receptor beta chain originates from a study of blood T cell repertoires in COVID-19. Study as a whole: Nucleic acid was either cDNA or gDNA, and it came from T cells, B-cell-depleted T cells, or PBMCs.

This CDR3 comprises 14 residues. Looked up from germline, CDR1 is KGHDR and CDR2 is SFDVKD. The J segment lost 7 bases and the V segment lost 4 bases, leaving 6 bases of the junction unmatched. Sequenced by immunoSEQ multiplex PCR; TCRdb stores in-frame clones only, minus some. The sample has about 240,000 clones; 70% to 90% are singletons. This receptor was obtained from a woman aged 45 to 65 with COVID-19, enrolled during active disease. The chain has TRBV24-1 and TRBJ2-3; 8 bases agree with TRBD2. Sequenced sample: peripheral blood. The DNA of the CDR3 is TGTGCCACCAGTGAACCCGGGACTAGGAATACGCAGTATTTT. This gives the protein CATSEPGTRNTQYF.